The rows below give T cell receptor beta chains drawn from one sample of a study of T cells in Graves' hyperthyroidism and ophthalmopathy. TCRdb re-called the multiplex PCR reads with MiXCR, one entry per CDR3 protein. This sample yields some 380,000 distinct CDR3 sequences, of which around an eighth are seen a single time; less than 25% belongs to the top ten. Source material: blood. The receptors originated from a man aged 30 to 45 with Graves' hyperthyroidism that later progressed to Graves' ophthalmopathy. CDR3s include the opening cysteine and the closing phenylalanine or tryptophan. The order of the fields is CDR3 length, J gene, D gene, V gene, clone size, CDR3 protein, CDR3 DNA. A D gene is named only where the DNA matches it firmly. Rows give clone size only sometimes, using once, few, many, or a class for an expanded clone.

length: 15; J: TRBJ2-2; D: TRBD1; V: TRBV20-1; size: -; CDR3: CSATSPQGAAGELFF; DNA: TGCAGTGCAACATCCCCCCAGGGGGCAGCCGGGGAGCTGTTTTTT
length: 13; J: TRBJ1-5; D: -; V: TRBV19; size: few; CDR3: CASSISGQQPQHF; DNA: TGTGCCAGTAGTATCTCAGGGCAACAGCCCCAGCATTTT
length: 15; J: TRBJ1-2; D: -; V: TRBV28; size: many; CDR3: CASRKRGGPYPGYTF; DNA: TGTGCCAGCAGGAAGAGGGGGGGGCCGTACCCCGGCTACACCTTC
length: 15; J: TRBJ2-1; D: TRBD2; V: TRBV28; size: few; CDR3: CASSNVAGGHNEQFF; DNA: TGTGCCAGCAGCAACGTAGCGGGGGGGCACAATGAGCAGTTCTTC
length: 14; J: TRBJ2-7; D: -; V: TRBV11-2; size: many; CDR3: CASSLDLNSYEQYF; DNA: TGTGCCAGCAGCTTAGATCTGAACAGCTACGAGCAGTACTTC
length: 16; J: TRBJ1-2; D: -; V: TRBV12-3/TRBV12-4; size: -; CDR3: CASSFSGLGVNYGYTF; DNA: TGTGCCAGCAGTTTTTCGGGGCTGGGGGTAAACTATGGCTACACCTTC
length: 17; J: TRBJ1-6; D: -; V: TRBV12-3/TRBV12-4; size: many; CDR3: CASSLEQASSYNSPLHF; DNA: TGTGCCAGCAGTTTGGAGCAGGCTAGCTCCTATAATTCACCCCTCCACTTT
length: 14; J: TRBJ1-1; D: -; V: TRBV25-1; size: few; CDR3: CASSEQGGDTEAFF; DNA: TGTGCCAGCAGTGAGCAGGGAGGGGACACTGAAGCTTTCTTT
length: 13; J: TRBJ1-1; D: -; V: TRBV2; size: many; CDR3: CASSTDMNTEAFF; DNA: TGTGCCAGCAGCACCGATATGAACACTGAAGCTTTCTTT
length: 16; J: TRBJ1-2; D: -; V: TRBV5-1; size: once; CDR3: CASSPRGYGVNYGYTF; DNA: TGCGCCAGCAGCCCTCGGGGGTACGGGGTGAACTATGGCTACACCTTC
length: 13; J: TRBJ1-4; D: -; V: TRBV20-1; size: few; CDR3: CSARNTTNEKLFF; DNA: TGCAGTGCTAGAAATACCACTAATGAAAAACTGTTTTTT
length: 13; J: TRBJ1-2; D: -; V: TRBV20-1; size: few; CDR3: CSARVGQIYGYTF; DNA: TGCAGTGCTCGGGTTGGACAGATTTATGGCTACACCTTC
length: 14; J: TRBJ2-1; D: TRBD2; V: TRBV14; size: -; CDR3: CASSLSSGYNEQFF; DNA: TGTGCCAGCAGCCTGTCTAGCGGTTACAATGAGCAGTTCTTC
length: 16; J: TRBJ2-4; D: -; V: TRBV2; size: many; CDR3: CATSRSAFGAKNIQYF; DNA: TGTGCCACCTCAAGGAGCGCCTTTGGGGCCAAAAACATTCAGTACTTC
length: 13; J: TRBJ2-3; D: TRBD2; V: TRBV28; size: many; CDR3: CASSRISGDAQYF; DNA: TGTGCCAGCAGCCGTATTAGCGGGGATGCGCAGTATTTT
length: 13; J: TRBJ2-1; D: -; V: TRBV9; size: -; CDR3: CASSVLGGNEQFF; DNA: TGTGCCAGCAGCGTATTGGGGGGCAATGAGCAGTTCTTC
length: 14; J: TRBJ2-3; D: TRBD2; V: TRBV5-4; size: -; CDR3: CASSIAGGSDTQYF; DNA: TGTGCCAGCAGTATAGCGGGCGGCTCAGATACGCAGTATTTT
length: 13; J: TRBJ1-1; D: -; V: TRBV20-1; size: many; CDR3: CSARSEYHTEAFF; DNA: TGCAGTGCTAGATCTGAGTACCACACTGAAGCTTTCTTT
length: 14; J: TRBJ2-1; D: TRBD1; V: TRBV11-2; size: -; CDR3: CASSFDRGPNEQFF; DNA: TGTGCCAGCAGCTTCGACAGGGGGCCGAATGAGCAGTTCTTC
length: 15; J: TRBJ1-2; D: -; V: TRBV2; size: few; CDR3: CASRGLQGWSDGYTF; DNA: TGTGCCAGCAGGGGGTTACAGGGTTGGAGCGATGGCTACACCTTC
length: 14; J: TRBJ2-1; D: -; V: TRBV4-1; size: -; CDR3: CASSQDQWGSGQFF; DNA: TGCGCCAGCAGCCAAGATCAGTGGGGATCGGGGCAGTTCTTC
length: 12; J: TRBJ2-1; D: -; V: TRBV5-1; size: many; CDR3: CASSFTYNEQFF; DNA: TGCGCCAGCAGCTTCACCTACAATGAGCAGTTCTTC
length: 15; J: TRBJ2-7; D: TRBD2; V: TRBV7-9; size: once; CDR3: CASSPRSGGTYEQYF; DNA: TGTGCCAGCAGCCCGAGGAGCGGGGGCACCTACGAGCAGTACTTC
length: 13; J: TRBJ2-7; D: TRBD1; V: TRBV29-1; size: -; CDR3: CSVEGTGPGEQYF; DNA: TGCAGCGTCGAAGGGACAGGGCCGGGCGAGCAGTACTTC
length: 14; J: TRBJ1-1; D: -; V: TRBV14; size: many; CDR3: CASRRGSMNTEAFF; DNA: TGTGCCAGCAGGAGGGGGTCCATGAACACTGAAGCTTTCTTT
length: 14; J: TRBJ1-1; D: -; V: TRBV27; size: many; CDR3: CASSLTSGAGEAFF; DNA: TGTGCCAGCAGTTTAACATCGGGCGCCGGTGAAGCTTTCTTT
length: 13; J: TRBJ1-1; D: -; V: TRBV20-1; size: few; CDR3: CSLRRTLGTEAFF; DNA: TGCAGCCTGCGACGGACTTTGGGCACTGAAGCTTTCTTT
length: 15; J: TRBJ2-7; D: -; V: TRBV5-5; size: -; CDR3: CASSFPLRGIYEQYF; DNA: TGTGCCAGCAGCTTTCCGCTGCGGGGCATCTACGAGCAGTACTTC
length: 14; J: TRBJ1-1; D: -; V: TRBV19; size: few; CDR3: CASRLTGMNTEAFF; DNA: TGTGCCAGTAGATTGACAGGCATGAACACTGAAGCTTTCTTT
length: 17; J: TRBJ1-6; D: -; V: TRBV4-2; size: once; CDR3: CASSQDGGPRVNSPLHF; DNA: TGTGCCAGCAGCCAAGATGGGGGGCCCAGGGTTAATTCACCCCTCCACTTT
length: 16; J: TRBJ1-1; D: -; V: TRBV7-9; size: -; CDR3: CASNLEGGSPNTEAFF; DNA: TGTGCCAGCAACCTAGAGGGAGGGTCCCCGAACACTGAAGCTTTCTTT
length: 16; J: TRBJ2-7; D: -; V: TRBV6-2/TRBV6-3; size: -; CDR3: CASSYSWGVSTYEQYF; DNA: TGTGCCAGCAGTTACTCCTGGGGGGTATCCACCTACGAGCAGTACTTC
length: 13; J: TRBJ2-7; D: -; V: TRBV2; size: many; CDR3: CASIPQDSYEQYF; DNA: TGTGCCAGCATACCACAGGATTCCTACGAGCAGTACTTC
length: 14; J: TRBJ1-1; D: -; V: TRBV2; size: many; CDR3: CASRIGTVNTEAFF; DNA: TGTGCCAGCAGAATTGGGACGGTAAACACTGAAGCTTTCTTT
length: 13; J: TRBJ2-7; D: -; V: TRBV2; size: many; CDR3: CASGQSHSYEQYF; DNA: TGTGCCAGCGGACAGTCACACTCCTACGAGCAGTACTTC
length: 15; J: TRBJ1-3; D: -; V: TRBV6-1; size: few; CDR3: CASANRRQTGNTIYF; DNA: TGTGCCAGCGCTAATAGAAGACAGACTGGAAACACCATATATTTT
length: 16; J: TRBJ2-7; D: TRBD1; V: TRBV28; size: many; CDR3: CASSSSGTGTWSEQYF; DNA: TGTGCCAGCAGTTCCTCAGGGACAGGGACGTGGAGTGAGCAGTACTTC
length: 14; J: TRBJ2-7; D: -; V: TRBV19; size: -; CDR3: CASSFDGLSYEQYF; DNA: TGTGCCAGTAGTTTCGACGGTCTCTCCTACGAGCAGTACTTC
length: 13; J: TRBJ1-5; D: -; V: TRBV7-9; size: -; CDR3: CASSSEPGQPQHF; DNA: TGTGCCAGCAGCTCCGAGCCGGGTCAGCCCCAGCATTTT
length: 16; J: TRBJ1-1; D: -; V: TRBV3-1; size: -; CDR3: CGSSLGGGWPNTEAFF; DNA: TGTGGCAGCAGCCTTGGGGGTGGGTGGCCGAACACTGAAGCTTTCTTT
length: 17; J: TRBJ2-3; D: TRBD2; V: TRBV12-3/TRBV12-4; size: many; CDR3: CASSLGGSGGLTDTQYF; DNA: TGTGCCAGCAGTTTAGGCGGTAGCGGGGGGCTTACAGATACGCAGTATTTT
length: 12; J: TRBJ1-5; D: -; V: TRBV3-1; size: -; CDR3: CASTTENQPQHF; DNA: TGTGCCAGCACAACGGAGAATCAGCCCCAGCATTTT